This T cell receptor (beta chain) was found in a study of T cell changes during pregnancy in multiple sclerosis. Germline V gene sequence: CDR1 LNHDA, CDR2 SQIVND (reference sequence). V lost 4 bases and J lost 4, with 10 bases in between. This CDR3 comprises 13 residues. Profiled with immunoSEQ multiplex PCR; TCRdb holds only in-frame clones, not every one. The table includes about 39,000 clones, about 92% detected once. The sequenced sample was CD8+ T cells from peripheral blood mononuclear cells, obtained before pregnancy. This receptor was taken from a female donor with multiple sclerosis, enrolled in a pregnancy study. V usage is TRBV19 and J usage is TRBJ1-2; D remains unclear. CDR3 nucleotide sequence: TGTGCCAGTAGTAGCCGACAAGTCTATGGCTACACCTTC. Encoded protein: CASSSRQVYGYTF.